This T cell receptor (beta chain) was sequenced for a study of OX40 agonist ivuxolimab in advanced cancers. Libraries were prepared by immunoSEQ multiplex PCR; TCRdb keeps only in-frame clonotypes and omits some of them. The sample holds roughly 48,000 clones, 84% seen once. CDR1 is SGHTA, CDR2 FQGNSA, per germline. The length of the CDR3 is 15 residues. Unmatched junction bases numbered 7, after V lost 3 bases and J lost 6 bases. V is TRBV7-2 and J is TRBJ2-2; 7 bases match TRBD1. The sample consisted of CD4+ or CD8+ T cells sorted from blood, taken in a trial of the OX40 agonist ivuxolimab. This TCR was sampled from an adult with an advanced solid tumor such as melanoma, head and neck, liver or kidney cancer. The CDR3: CASSLGQGVAGELFF. The CDR3 DNA reads as TGTGCCAGCAGCTTGGGGCAGGGGGTGGCCGGGGAGCTGTTTTTT. Together with reference TRBV7-2 and TRBJ2-2, the CDR3 gives the full variable domain: GAGVSQSPSNKVTEKGKDVELRCDPISGHTALYWYRQSLGQGLEFLIYFQGNSAPDKSGLPSDRFSAERTGGSVSTLTIQRTQQEDSAVYLCASSLGQGVAGELFFGEGSRLTVL.